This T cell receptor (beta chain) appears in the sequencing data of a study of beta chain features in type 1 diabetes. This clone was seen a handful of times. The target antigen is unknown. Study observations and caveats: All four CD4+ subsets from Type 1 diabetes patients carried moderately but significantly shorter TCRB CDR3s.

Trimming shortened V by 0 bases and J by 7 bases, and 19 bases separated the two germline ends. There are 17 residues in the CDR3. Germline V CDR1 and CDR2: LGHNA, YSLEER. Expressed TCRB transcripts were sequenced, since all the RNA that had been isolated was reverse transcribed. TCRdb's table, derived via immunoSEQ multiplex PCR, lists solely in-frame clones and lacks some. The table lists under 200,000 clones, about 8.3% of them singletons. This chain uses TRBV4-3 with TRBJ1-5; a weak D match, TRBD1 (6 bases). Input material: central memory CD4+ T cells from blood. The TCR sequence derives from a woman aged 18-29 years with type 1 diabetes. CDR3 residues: CASSQDWGPTGYQPQHF. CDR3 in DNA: TGCGCCAGCAGCCAAGATTGGGGGCCGACAGGTTACCAGCCCCAGCATTTT.